The 18 T cell receptor beta chains in this list originate from one sample, sequenced in a study of technical replicates of blood from several donors. Only in-frame clones appear in the TCRdb table, and some are missing; sequencing was by immunoSEQ multiplex PCR. This sample carries tens of thousands of clones, 90% to 95% of them seen once, and the ten largest clones take approximately 0.24%. The sample taken for sequencing was T cells isolated from PBMCs. Every receptor here comes from a human donor in good health.

The chain carries TRBV6-5 and TRBJ2-1; 7 bases fit TRBD2. CDR1 and CDR2 (germline): MNHEY, SVGAGI. The CDR3 totals 16 residues. Germline trimming cut 0 bases from V and 0 bases from J; bases unmatched to any gene: 2. The chain's CDR3 is CASSYSPSGSYNEQFF. CDR3 nucleotide sequence: TGTGCCAGCAGTTACTCTCCTAGCGGCTCCTACAATGAGCAGTTCTTC.

The chain couples TRBV21-1 to TRBJ1-2. TRBV21-1 is recorded as a pseudogene. The CDR3 totals 13 residues. The CDR3 here is CASSKVPYYGYTF. The CDR3 nucleotides read TGTGCCAGCAGCAAAGTCCCCTACTATGGCTACACCTTC.

The CDR3 sequence: CASSYVQGFVGNEQFF. The CDR3 bases are TGTGCCAGCAGTTACGTACAGGGATTCGTCGGCAATGAGCAGTTCTTC. The rearrangement links TRBV6-5 to TRBJ2-1; possibly TRBD1 for D (6 bases). Trimming removed 2 bases at V and 6 bases at J, with 17 bases between. Germline V lookup: CDR1 MNHEY, CDR2 SVGAGI. CDR3 size: 16 residues.

The chain has TRBV14 and TRBJ2-7; D gene uncertain. Germline CDR1 is SGHDN and CDR2 is FVKESK. The CDR3 length is 14 residues. Trimming shortened V by 1 base and J by 3 bases, and 10 bases separated the two germline ends. CDR3 in amino acids: CASSQVQSRYEQYF. The CDR3 region has the DNA TGTGCCAGCAGCCAAGTCCAAAGCCGCTACGAGCAGTACTTC. The complete variable domain, with remaining parts taken from reference TRBV14 and TRBJ2-7, reads EAGVTQFPSHSVIEKGQTVTLRCDPISGHDNLYWYRRVMGKEIKFLLHFVKESKQDESGMPNNRFLAERTGGTYSTLKVQPAELEDSGVYFCASSQVQSRYEQYFGPGTRLTVT.

The chain combines TRBV29-1 with TRBJ1-2; no firm D call. The CDR3 has 14 amino acids. Trimming stripped 4 bases from V and 1 base from J, with 13 bases between. The germline CDR1 and CDR2 sequences are SQVTM and ANQGSEA. CDR3 bases: TGCAGCGTTGGTACCAATACTCGTAACTATGGCTACACCTTC. This translates into CSVGTNTRNYGYTF.

CDR3 DNA: TGTGCCAGCAGTGAAGGGGGAGGATCGTCCTACGAGCAGTACTTC. Encoded protein: CASSEGGGSSYEQYF. The J gene is TRBJ2-7, the V gene TRBV2; tentative D call: TRBD2 (6 bases). This CDR3 spans 15 amino acids. Germline CDR1 and CDR2: SNHLY and FYNNEI. V was shortened by 1 base and J by 1 base, with 11 bases between the two germline ends.

The V gene is TRBV19, the J gene TRBJ1-2; D unresolved. The CDR3 totals 13 residues. CDR1 LNHDA and CDR2 SQIVND come from the germline V gene (reference sequence). The V end was cut by 5 bases, the J end by 2 bases, with 9 bases between. The CDR3 sequence is CASSLTGNYGYTF. For the CDR3, the DNA is TGTGCCAGTAGTTTAACGGGGAACTATGGCTACACCTTC. The variable domain in full, completed from reference TRBV19 and TRBJ1-2, reads DGGITQSPKYLFRKEGQNVTLSCEQNLNHDAMYWYRQDPGQGLRLIYYSQIVNDFQKGDIAEGYSVSREKKESFPLTVTSAQKNPTAFYLCASSLTGNYGYTFGSGTRLTVV.

This clone appeared a single time. V and J are TRBV5-1 and TRBJ2-5, with 8 bases fitting TRBD2. The CDR3 has 15 amino acids. CDR1 and CDR2 from the germline V gene are SGHRS and YFSETQ. V was pared by 4 bases and J by 1 base, with 6 bases of the junction left unmatched. The CDR3 DNA reads TGCGCCAGCAGCGAGATTAGCGGGGCCCAAGAGACCCAGTACTTC. Residues: CASSEISGAQETQYF.

As DNA, the CDR3 is TGTGCCAGCTCACCACCGGGACAGGGGCCTCAGCCCCAGCATTTT. This encodes CASSPPGQGPQPQHF. This chain links TRBV18 with TRBJ1-5; 10 bases are a match to TRBD1. With 0 bases clipped from V and 6 bases from J, the junction kept 2 bases outside the gene matches. In germline, CDR1 is KGHSH, CDR2 LQKENI. The CDR3 contains 15 residues.

The rearrangement links TRBV19 to TRBJ2-5; 7 bases are a match to TRBD2. J lost 2 bases, V lost 1 base, and 7 bases had no gene match. CDR1 is LNHDA, CDR2 SQIVND, per germline (reference sequence). This CDR3 comprises 16 residues. CDR3 sequence (DNA): TGTGCCAGTAGTATAGCTGAGCGGCGGGGGCAAGAGACCCAGTACTTC. Amino acids: CASSIAERRGQETQYF.

J is TRBJ2-3 and V is TRBV30; 7 bases are shared with TRBD1. Germline values: CDR1 GTSNPN, CDR2 SVGIG (reference sequence). V shed 3 bases and J 6 bases; nucleotides not matched to a gene: 15. The CDR3 extends over 16 amino acids. Written as DNA, the CDR3 is TGTGCCTGGAGCGATCCCCGGGACAGTCCATGGGATACGCAGTATTTT. This translates into CAWSDPRDSPWDTQYF.

The chain is built from TRBV30 and TRBJ2-6, with TRBD2 identical over 7 bases. The V gene's germline CDR1 is GTSNPN and CDR2 SVGIG (reference sequence). V was pared by 8 bases and J by 0 bases, with 7 bases of the junction left unmatched. The CDR3 sequence is 15 residues long. The DNA of the CDR3 is TGTGCCAAGCAAGCGGGGAGCTCTGGGGCCAACGTCCTGACTTTC. This codes for CAKQAGSSGANVLTF.

The rearrangement joins TRBV7-2 to TRBJ2-5, with 10 bases matching TRBD1. This CDR3 comprises 16 residues. The germline V gene has CDR1 SGHTA and CDR2 FQGNSA. With V trimmed by 5 bases and J by 3 bases, 9 bases remained unmatched. CDR3 sequence: CASSGSPGQGKETQYF. CDR3 in DNA: TGTGCCAGCAGCGGTAGCCCGGGACAGGGGAAAGAGACCCAGTACTTC.

The chain is built from TRBV10-3 and TRBJ2-5; 7 bases match TRBD2. The CDR3 totals 14 residues. V dropped 4 bases and J dropped 2; count of bases not matched to a gene: 4. Germline V gives CDR1 ENHRY, CDR2 SYGVKD. This CDR3 is CAISVSGLQETQYF. The DNA for the CDR3 is TGTGCCATCAGTGTCTCGGGACTACAAGAGACCCAGTACTTC.

The genes are TRBV7-9 and TRBJ2-3; D call uncertain. The CDR3 length is 15 residues. Germline assignment: CDR1 SEHNR and CDR2 FQNEAQ (reference sequence). V was pared by 0 bases and J by 4 bases, with 11 bases between. CDR3 amino acids: CASSLALMEPDTQYF. CDR3 bases: TGTGCCAGCAGCTTAGCGCTAATGGAGCCAGATACGCAGTATTTT.

This clone appeared a single time. CDR3 protein: CASTGDREYGYTF. The CDR3 bases are TGTGCCAGCACCGGGGACAGGGAGTATGGCTACACCTTC. The chain carries TRBV2 and TRBJ1-2; 9 nucleotides agree with TRBD1. This CDR3 has 13 amino acids. CDR1 SNHLY and CDR2 FYNNEI come from the germline V gene. The junction had 5 bases not matched to a gene; V was cut back by 7 bases and J by 5 bases.

The chain combines TRBV27 with TRBJ1-1; 10 positions agree with TRBD1. Trimming removed 4 bases from V and 7 bases from J; junction bases left unmatched: 6. This CDR3 spans 14 amino acids. The germline gives CDR1 MNHEY, CDR2 SMNVEV (reference sequence). CDR3 loop: CASSYHGTGVEAFF. Written as DNA, the CDR3 is TGTGCCAGCAGTTACCACGGGACAGGGGTTGAAGCTTTCTTT.

The CDR3 nucleotides are TGTGCCAGCAGCCTCGGACACGGCTATGGCTACACCTTC. Residues: CASSLGHGYGYTF. V and J are TRBV7-2 and TRBJ1-2; D is possibly TRBD1 (5 bases). Germline V lookup: CDR1 SGHTA, CDR2 FQGNSA. V dropped 5 bases and J dropped 4 bases, with 11 bases sitting between them. The CDR3 is 13 residues long.